The T cell receptor (beta chain) described here comes from a study of beta chain features in type 1 diabetes. Sequenced material consisted of expressed TCRB transcripts (all of the isolated RNA was reverse transcribed). Some clones are missing from TCRdb's copy, which holds only in-frame ones; the method was immunoSEQ multiplex PCR. The profile shows under 550,000 clones, 9.5% to 12% of them singletons. This CDR3 contains 16 residues. CDR1 is KGHSH, CDR2 LQKENI, per germline. The V and J ends lost 8 bases and 3 bases, in that order; junction bases with no gene match: 13. This clone was detected only a few times.

The chain employs TRBV18 and TRBJ2-3, with 8 bases matching TRBD1. The TCR sequence derives from a woman aged 18 to 35 in good health. The sequenced sample consisted of naive CD4+ T cells from blood. In DNA form, the CDR3 reads TGTGCCAGCGCCTTCAAAGGGACAGGTCTAACAGATACGCAGTATTTT. Protein: CASAFKGTGLTDTQYF.